The 19 T cell receptor beta chains presented below share a single source sample, sequenced in a study of beta chain features in type 1 diabetes. What these receptors recognize is not known. The whole isolated RNA underwent reverse transcription, so sequencing captured expressed TCRB transcripts. The data were produced by immunoSEQ multiplex PCR, yet TCRdb's version contains in-frame clones alone and is incomplete. The data hold under 400,000 clones, with approximately 12% observed a single time. Study-wide points: The study found moderately but significantly shorter TCRB CDR3s in all four CD4+ subsets of Type 1 diabetes patients.

The material sequenced was naive CD4+ T cells from blood. The receptors originated from a young woman with type 1 diabetes.

V usage is TRBV28 and J usage is TRBJ2-1; unclear D gene. The V and J ends lost 6 bases and 9 bases respectively, with 15 bases between them. The CDR3 consists of 13 residues. From germline, CDR1 is MDHEN and CDR2 SYDVKM. The CDR3 coding sequence is TGTGCCAGCAGCCTATTCCCGGTCGGTGAGCAGTTCTTC. This encodes CASSLFPVGEQFF.

This clone has only a few counts. The chain joins TRBV5-1 to TRBJ1-2, with TRBD1 matching over 7 bases. Germline V gene data show CDR1 as SGHRS and CDR2 as YFSETQ. After removal of 4 bases from V and 1 base from J, the junction contained 10 bases not matched to a gene. The CDR3 is made up of 16 amino acids. The CDR3 DNA is TGCGCCAGCAGCCCCCGGGACAGCTTTCTTAACTATGGCTACACCTTC. It is translated as CASSPRDSFLNYGYTF.

V usage is TRBV18 and J usage is TRBJ2-5, with D tentatively TRBD2 (6 bases). Germline-derived CDR1 and CDR2 are KGHSH and LQKENI. The CDR3 loop spans 15 amino acids. Trimming took 2 bases from V and 1 from J, leaving 11 bases between them. In DNA form, the CDR3 reads TGTGCCAGCTCACCAAGGCTAGCGATCCAAGAGACCCAGTACTTC. Translated: CASSPRLAIQETQYF.

V gene TRBV4-2 combines with J gene TRBJ2-2; TRBD2 is a possible D gene (6 bases). The V gene's germline CDR1 is LGHNA and CDR2 YNFKEQ. The CDR3 runs to 16 residues. V lost 0 bases to trimming and J lost 6 bases, with 14 bases between them. The CDR3: CASSQDLASVAGELFF. The CDR3 nucleotides read TGTGCCAGCAGCCAAGATCTGGCTAGCGTTGCCGGGGAGCTGTTTTTT.

A word on this clone: This specimen includes other DNA sequences encoding the same CDR3. The chain carries TRBV7-2 and TRBJ1-5, with D perhaps TRBD1 (5 bases). The CDR3 length is 14 residues. Germline V gene lookup returns CDR1 SGHTA and CDR2 FQGNSA. The V gene lost 2 bases and the J gene lost 4 bases, with 9 bases spanning the gap. The CDR3 nucleotides are TGTGCCAGCAGCTTACGGGGGGGGAATCAGCCCCAGCATTTT. It specifies CASSLRGGNQPQHF.

The J gene is TRBJ2-1, the V gene TRBV28; D might be TRBD1 (6 bases). This CDR3 contains 15 residues. V lost 6 bases and J 7 bases, leaving 19 bases between the germline ends. CDR1 is MDHEN, CDR2 SYDVKM, per germline. CDR3 nucleotides: TGTGCCAGCAGCTCAGGACAGACTTCCTCGAATGAGCAGTTCTTC. This codes for CASSSGQTSSNEQFF.

This clone was counted only a few times. The gene calls are TRBV14 and TRBJ2-1; D ambiguous. The CDR3 extends over 14 amino acids. The germline CDR1 and CDR2 sequences are SGHDN and FVKESK. Trimming removed 0 bases from V and 12 bases from J, with 15 bases in between. The CDR3 region has the DNA TGTGCCAGCAGCCAAGAAACCCCAATGACTGGGCAGTTCTTC. Its protein is CASSQETPMTGQFF.

This clone turned up a few times. The chain couples TRBV11-2 to TRBJ2-3; D is perhaps TRBD2 (5 bases). Germline CDR1 and CDR2: SGHAT and FQNNGV. V lost 5 bases and J 1 base, leaving 25 bases between the germline ends. The CDR3 has 19 amino acids. For the CDR3, the DNA is TGTGCCAGCAGCGTCGGAACTCCTAAACTAGACGGCGGCACAGATACGCAGTATTTT. Translated: CASSVGTPKLDGGTDTQYF.

The rearrangement links TRBV19 to TRBJ1-2; TRBD1 matches at 9 bases. Germline lookup yields CDR1 LNHDA and CDR2 SQIVND (reference sequence). V was clipped by 10 bases and J by 4 bases; unmatched bases: 4. There are 12 residues in the CDR3. CDR3 amino acids: CATADRGYGYTF. The CDR3 bases are TGTGCCACTGCGGACAGGGGCTATGGCTACACCTTC.

This chain joins TRBV18 and TRBJ1-1, with 7 bases fitting TRBD1. The CDR3 is made up of 15 amino acids. In germline, CDR1 is KGHSH, CDR2 LQKENI. V was pared by 5 bases and J by 6 bases, with 12 bases of the junction left unmatched. The CDR3 coding sequence is TGTGCCAGCTCATTCCCGACAGGGCAGGGGGCTGAAGCTTTCTTT. Translated, it gives CASSFPTGQGAEAFF.

V and J are TRBV29-1 and TRBJ1-1; D not resolved. The V gene's germline CDR1 is SQVTM and CDR2 ANQGSEA. The CDR3 spans 14 residues. V was trimmed by 1 base and J by 1 base, leaving 10 bases between them. In DNA form, the CDR3 reads TGCAGCGTTGAAGGGCGGTTAACGAACACTGAAGCTTTCTTT. This encodes CSVEGRLTNTEAFF.

The V gene is TRBV18, the J gene TRBJ1-1; the match to TRBD1 covers 10 bases. After removal of 3 bases from V and 7 bases from J, the junction contained 5 bases not matched to a gene. CDR1 is KGHSH and CDR2 is LQKENI in the germline V gene. The CDR3 runs to 14 residues. Here the CDR3 reads CASSPRTGGNEAFF. The DNA of the CDR3 is TGTGCCAGCTCACCTAGGACAGGGGGGAATGAAGCTTTCTTT.

This clone appeared a few times. The chain carries TRBV7-9 and TRBJ2-7; tentative D call: TRBD1 (6 bases). The CDR3 is 14 residues long. V shed 4 bases and J shed 3 bases, with 13 bases lying between them. Per the germline V gene, CDR1 is SEHNR and CDR2 is FQNEAQ (reference sequence). CDR3 loop: CASSSNRDNYEQYF. The CDR3 nucleotides read TGTGCCAGCAGCTCAAACAGGGATAACTACGAGCAGTACTTC.

This clone was observed a few times. J is TRBJ1-5 and V is TRBV30, with TRBD1 matching 10 bases. Germline CDR1 GTSNPN, CDR2 SVGIG (reference sequence). The CDR3 loop spans 13 amino acids. Unmatched junction bases numbered 2, after V lost 5 bases and J lost 4 bases. CDR3 DNA: TGTGCCTGGGCGGGACAGGGGAATCAGCCCCAGCATTTT. Translated: CAWAGQGNQPQHF.

This chain joins TRBV4-1 and TRBJ1-5, with 9 nucleotides matching TRBD1. This CDR3 is 14 amino acids long. Germline V lookup: CDR1 MGHRA, CDR2 YSYEKL. Trimming removed 3 bases from V and 6 bases from J; junction bases left unmatched: 3. As DNA, the CDR3 is TGCGCCAGCAGCCAGGACAGGGGAGCTCAGCCCCAGCATTTT. Residues: CASSQDRGAQPQHF.

The V and J genes are TRBV9 and TRBJ1-1; tentative D call: TRBD1 (5 bases). Trimming shortened V by 1 base and J by 4 bases, and 14 bases separated the two germline ends. This CDR3 has 15 amino acids. CDR1 is SGDLS and CDR2 is YYNGEE in the germline V gene. The CDR3 DNA follows: TGTGCCAGCAGCGTACTCGCGGGGGGGACCACTGAAGCTTTCTTT. Amino acids: CASSVLAGGTTEAFF. Combining the CDR3 with reference TRBV9 and TRBJ1-1 gives the whole variable domain DSGVTQTPKHLITATGQRVTLRCSPRSGDLSVYWYQQSLDQGLQFLIQYYNGEERAKGNILERFSAQQFPDLHSELNLSSLELGDSALYFCASSVLAGGTTEAFFGQGTRLTVV.

This chain links TRBV19 with TRBJ1-2; 10 positions match TRBD1. The trim removed 3 bases at V and 1 base at J, leaving 5 bases unmatched. Germline assignment: CDR1 LNHDA and CDR2 SQIVND (reference sequence). The CDR3 has 16 amino acids. This CDR3 reads CASSIQRDRGNYGYTF. DNA of the CDR3: TGTGCCAGTAGTATCCAACGGGACAGGGGTAACTATGGCTACACCTTC.

Only a few counts were recorded for this clone. This rearrangement joins TRBV7-2 to TRBJ2-2; D not certain. There are 11 residues in the CDR3. The V end lost 3 bases, the J end lost 7 bases, and 3 bases lay between the germline ends. Germline values: CDR1 SGHTA, CDR2 FQGNSA. The CDR3 DNA sequence: TGTGCCAGCAGCTTCGGCGGGGAGCTGTTTTTT. Encoded protein: CASSFGGELFF.

This clone has just a few counts. The chain combines TRBV9 with TRBJ2-5, with 7 bases matching TRBD1. V dropped 4 bases and J dropped 5; count of bases not matched to a gene: 8. The CDR3 length is 14 residues. Germline loops: CDR1 SGDLS, CDR2 YYNGEE. The CDR3 loop reads CASSYTGTEETQYF. CDR3 nucleotides: TGTGCCAGCAGCTACACCGGGACAGAGGAGACCCAGTACTTC. Full variable domain (missing parts from reference TRBV9 and TRBJ2-5): DSGVTQTPKHLITATGQRVTLRCSPRSGDLSVYWYQQSLDQGLQFLIQYYNGEERAKGNILERFSAQQFPDLHSELNLSSLELGDSALYFCASSYTGTEETQYFGPGTRLLVL.